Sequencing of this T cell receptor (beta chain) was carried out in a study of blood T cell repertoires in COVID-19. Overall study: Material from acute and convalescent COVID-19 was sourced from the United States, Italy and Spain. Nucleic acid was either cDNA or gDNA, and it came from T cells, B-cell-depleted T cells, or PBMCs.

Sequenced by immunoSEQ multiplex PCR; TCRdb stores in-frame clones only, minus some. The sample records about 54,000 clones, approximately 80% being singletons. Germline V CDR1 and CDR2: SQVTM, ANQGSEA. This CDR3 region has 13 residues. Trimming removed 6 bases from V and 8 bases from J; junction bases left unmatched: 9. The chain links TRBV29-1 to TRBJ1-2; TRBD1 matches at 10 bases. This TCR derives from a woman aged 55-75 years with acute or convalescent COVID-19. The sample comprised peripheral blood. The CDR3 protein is CSVDRGPRGGYTF. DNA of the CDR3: TGCAGCGTCGACAGGGGGCCGAGAGGCGGCTACACCTTC.